Given below is one TCR beta chain in context. Its antigen is not identified. The length of the CDR3 is 15 residues. CDR1 SNHLY and CDR2 FYNNEI come from the germline V gene. V shed 4 bases, J shed 0 bases, and the junction held 6 bases outside the gene matches. PCR was performed using 60 Vbeta and 13 Jbeta primers. Libraries were prepared by immunoSEQ multiplex PCR; TCRdb keeps only in-frame clonotypes and omits some of them. The top ten clones hold approximately 1.6% of a sample with 150,000 to 200,000 clones, approximately 82% of them seen once. The sample belongs to a study of cytomegalovirus exposure and HLA in healthy donors. General study results and limits: For TCR beta chains, V- and J-gene trimming was later linked to a missense DCLRE1C variant.

Sample: PBMCs. This rearrangement joins TRBV2 to TRBJ2-7, with 7 bases fitting TRBD1. The sequence derives from a man aged 40-49 years in good health and CMV-seropositive. The CDR3 region is CASSAWTGFSYEQYF. CDR3 nucleotides: TGTGCCAGCAGTGCTTGGACAGGATTCTCCTACGAGCAGTACTTC.